This T cell receptor (beta chain) emerged from a study of blood T cell repertoires in COVID-19. Study at large: Material from acute and convalescent COVID-19 was sourced from the United States, Italy and Spain. The cDNA or gDNA used as material had been derived from T cells, B-cell-depleted T cells, or PBMCs.

Per the authors' pipeline: Counts of nucleated cells, estimated from reference gene primer amplification, were obtained. The assay was immunoSEQ multiplex PCR, and TCRdb's table has in-frame clones only and misses some. V and J calls and clone size are copied from that table; D and trimming were computed from the DNA. The sample lists 300,000 to 350,000 clones, more than 70% occurring once. Germline V CDR1 and CDR2: KGHSH, LQKENI. CDR3 length: 15 residues. Trimming took 5 bases from V and 5 from J, leaving 18 bases between them. Seattle researchers signed up patients amid active infection and tracked them longitudinally.

This chain links TRBV18 with TRBJ1-2; D unresolved. The clonotype was recovered from a woman aged 25-40 years with COVID-19, enrolled during active disease. The sequencing sample was made of peripheral blood. The CDR3 spells CASSSGFLGGYGYTF. The CDR3 region has the DNA TGTGCCAGCTCATCGGGATTTTTGGGAGGGTATGGCTACACCTTC.